This is a list of T cell receptor beta chains from one sample in a study of cytomegalovirus exposure and HLA in healthy donors. Here immunoSEQ multiplex PCR was the method, and the copy in TCRdb shows in-frame clones only, minus some. This table holds more than 150,000 clones, approximately 85% found once. Sequenced: PBMCs. The origin of the receptors is a man aged 18 to 29 in good health and CMV-seropositive. Both conserved end residues are trimmed from each CDR3. The order of the fields is V gene, CDR3 protein.

>TRBV2
ASPVGEGRTEAF
>TRBV6-5
ASSYLTVDMNTEAF
>TRBV29-1
SVLPGLSQETQY
>TRBV7-8
ASMGLGLAGGYEQY
>TRBV12-2
ASRLAGSADRGRETQY
>TRBV14
ASLLSWTLLNTEAF
>TRBV19
ASTDGRVSPLH
>TRBV9
ASGGPGQFTEAF
>TRBV18
ASSPGGALH
>TRBV18
ASSPSLWTGNTEAF
>TRBV2
ASSEVGVEQY
>TRBV7-3
ASSSSGSSLNEQF
>TRBV19
ASSISSGGLQETQY
>TRBV19
ASKRGTELGTEAF
>TRBV11-2
ASSLAHTEISYEQY
>TRBV30
AWSDTLSYNSPLH
>TRBV30
AWSRQGGEKLF
>TRBV27
ASSLQRGRTGELF
>TRBV18
ASSIETVAGANVLT
>TRBV7-2
ASSLTTGEKSEAF
>TRBV7-9
ASSLGAGAAYEQY
>TRBV6-5
ASSYLTGVSNYGYT
>TRBV7-9
SSREGQFYGYT
>TRBV13
ASSERTGSPAYATNEKLF
>TRBV9
ASSEGPTGYEQY
>TRBV2
ASSPGSYNSPLH
>TRBV9
ASSVVAGISTDTQY
>TRBV9
ASSVSRYTDTQY
>TRBV4-1
ASSHGQGIADTQY
>TRBV5-1
ASSLVGAQGYT
>TRBV7-3
ASSPWGEIGTEAF
>TRBV9
ASSATGTPNTEAF
>TRBV14
ASSREQGIVPEAF
>TRBV18
ASSPYSGDRAEAF
>TRBV27
ASSSVSVREPNQPQH
>TRBV27
ASSSIQGSYNEQF
>TRBV5-6
ASSRRDTQY
>TRBV7-9
ASSLALGAPGTEAF
>TRBV6-1
ASRPTGRGKTF
>TRBV30
AGSTGGSYNEQF
>TRBV5-5
ASSYSYEQY
>TRBV2
ASSVGQGPHQAYGYT
>TRBV19
ASRTGNQPQH
>TRBV4-3
ASSQDRGSPPLH
>TRBV13
ASSFTSGGITGELF
>TRBV4-1
ASSQVQGAIYGYT
>TRBV11-2
ASSLTDTGELF
>TRBV2
ATGRARAGETQY
>TRBV11-2
ASSLGLETESVNEQF
>TRBV7-2
ASSLDRDLSYEQY